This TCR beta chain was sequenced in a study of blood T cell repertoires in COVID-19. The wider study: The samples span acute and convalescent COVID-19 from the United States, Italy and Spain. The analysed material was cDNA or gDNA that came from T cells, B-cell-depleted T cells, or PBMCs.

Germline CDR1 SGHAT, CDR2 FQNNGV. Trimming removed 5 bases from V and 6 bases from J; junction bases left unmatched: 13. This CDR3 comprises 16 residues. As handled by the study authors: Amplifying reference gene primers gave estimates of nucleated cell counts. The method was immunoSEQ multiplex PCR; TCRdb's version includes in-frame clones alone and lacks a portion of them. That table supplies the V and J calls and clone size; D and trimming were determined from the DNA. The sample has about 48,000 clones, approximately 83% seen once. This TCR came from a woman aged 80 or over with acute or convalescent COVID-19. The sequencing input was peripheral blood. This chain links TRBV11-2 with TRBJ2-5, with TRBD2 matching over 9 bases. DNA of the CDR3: TGTGCCAGCAGCCCGAGGTGGCGGGGGGGCCAGCAGACCCAGTACTTC. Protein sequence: CASSPRWRGGQQTQYF.